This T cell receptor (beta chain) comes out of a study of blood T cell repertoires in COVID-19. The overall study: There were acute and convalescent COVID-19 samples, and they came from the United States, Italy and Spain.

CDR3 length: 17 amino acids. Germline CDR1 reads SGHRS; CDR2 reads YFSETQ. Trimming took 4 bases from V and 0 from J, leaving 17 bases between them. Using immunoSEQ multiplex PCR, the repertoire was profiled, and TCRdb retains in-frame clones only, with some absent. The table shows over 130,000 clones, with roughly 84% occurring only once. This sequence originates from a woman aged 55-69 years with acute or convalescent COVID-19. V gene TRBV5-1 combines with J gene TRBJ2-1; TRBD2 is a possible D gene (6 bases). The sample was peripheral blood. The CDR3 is CASSHLVRGSSYNEQFF. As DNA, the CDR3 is TGCGCCAGCAGCCACCTTGTCCGGGGGAGCTCCTACAATGAGCAGTTCTTC.